These 26 T cell receptor beta chains were all obtained from the same sample, sequenced in a study of CD8+ T cells in alopecia areata. As the sequencing template, cDNA was produced by extracting RNA and reverse transcribing it. The protocol was immunoSEQ multiplex PCR, while the TCRdb copy is restricted to in-frame clones and leaves out a portion. The repertoire holds some 130,000 clones, with 49% as singletons. The input for sequencing was CD8+ T cells sorted from blood, taken at week 0. Receptors originate from a human donor with alopecia areata.

V and J are TRBV5-6 and TRBJ2-1; 10 bases are a match to TRBD2. CDR1 and CDR2 (germline): SGHDT, YYEEEE. CDR3 length equals 15 residues. V lost 2 bases and J lost 3; bases outside the gene matches: 2. The CDR3 DNA follows: TGTGCCAGCAGCTTACTAGCGGGGCTCTACAATGAGCAGTTCTTC. Its protein product is CASSLLAGLYNEQFF.

This chain uses TRBV7-6 with TRBJ2-5; 7 bases agree with TRBD1. Trimming cost V 4 bases and J 3 bases; bases outside gene matches: 8. The germline V gene has CDR1 SGHVS and CDR2 FNYEAQ. This CDR3 comprises 15 residues. The CDR3 DNA sequence: TGTGCCAGCAGCTCAGCAACCAGGGGGAAAGAGACCCAGTACTTC. This sequence encodes CASSSATRGKETQYF.

The CDR3 here is CASSSGTDSNTDTQYF. DNA of the CDR3: TGTGCCAGCAGCTCCGGGACAGACTCAAACACAGATACGCAGTATTTT. The chain recombines TRBV5-6 with TRBJ2-3, with 7 bases aligning to TRBD1. V shed 3 bases, J shed 2 bases, and the junction held 9 bases outside the gene matches. Per the germline V gene, CDR1 is SGHDT and CDR2 is YYEEEE. The CDR3 is 16 residues long. Complete variable domain (other parts from reference TRBV5-6 and TRBJ2-3): DAGVTQSPTHLIKTRGQQVTLRCSPKSGHDTVSWYQQALGQGPQFIFQYYEEEERQRGNFPDRFSGHQFPNYSSELNVNALLLGDSALYLCASSSGTDSNTDTQYFGPGTRLTVL.

V gene TRBV27 combines with J gene TRBJ1-1; a weak D match, TRBD1 (6 bases). Germline loops: CDR1 MNHEY, CDR2 SMNVEV (reference sequence). V lost 3 bases and J 7 bases, leaving 12 bases between the germline ends. The CDR3 contains 13 residues. In nucleotides, the CDR3 is TGTGCCAGCAGTTTGGTACCCAGGGGTGAAGCTTTCTTT. It is translated as CASSLVPRGEAFF.

This clone was counted between two and nine times. V is TRBV13 and J is TRBJ2-1, with TRBD1 identical over 7 bases. The CDR3 spans 12 residues. Losses at the gene ends were 5 bases for V and 15 bases for J; bases not matched to a gene: 10. Germline V CDR1 and CDR2: PRHDT, FYEKMQ (reference sequence). For the CDR3, the DNA is TGTGCCAGCAGCGCGGACAGGCGCCTGGGGTTCTTC. Translated, it gives CASSADRRLGFF.

The chain combines TRBV6-5 with TRBJ1-5; D possibly corresponds to TRBD1 (5 bases). V dropped 8 bases and J dropped 7 bases, with 21 bases sitting between them. Germline V gene sequence: CDR1 MNHEY, CDR2 SVGAGI. The CDR3 has 15 amino acids. For the CDR3, the DNA is TGTGCCAGCGGATTACGGGACGGCTCTGAGCAGCCCCAGCATTTT. Translated: CASGLRDGSEQPQHF.

This clone was observed a handful of times. The chain combines TRBV7-9 with TRBJ2-1, with a tentative D call TRBD2 (5 bases). The CDR3 totals 12 residues. The V end was cut by 5 bases, the J end by 9 bases, with 11 bases between. From germline, CDR1 is SEHNR and CDR2 FQNEAQ (reference sequence). The CDR3 reads CASSQGLSEQFF. DNA for the CDR3: TGTGCCAGCAGCCAAGGACTCAGTGAGCAGTTCTTC.

This clone was observed a handful of times. The rearrangement uses TRBV4-3 and TRBJ2-7, with a possible D match to TRBD2 (5 bases). The CDR3 sequence is 16 residues long. V was clipped by 1 base and J by 1 base, with 14 bases between them. The germline CDR1 and CDR2 sequences are LGHNA and YSLEER. The DNA of the CDR3 is TGCGCCAGCAGCCAAGTAGAATCCGGGGAATCCTACGAGCAGTACTTC. Protein product: CASSQVESGESYEQYF.

The rearrangement joins TRBV9 to TRBJ1-2, with 7 bases lining up with TRBD1. The CDR3 consists of 13 residues. After removal of 4 bases from V and 4 bases from J, the junction contained 4 bases not matched to a gene. Germline V gene lookup returns CDR1 SGDLS and CDR2 YYNGEE. The DNA for the CDR3 is TGTGCCAGCAGCCTCGGACAGGTCTATGGCTACACCTTC. It specifies CASSLGQVYGYTF.

V usage is TRBV7-2 and J usage is TRBJ1-1; no definite D call. Between the trimmed V and J ends, which lost 5 bases and 4 bases, there was a span of 14 bases. Germline V gene sequence: CDR1 SGHTA, CDR2 FQGNSA. The CDR3 consists of 14 residues. The CDR3 region has the DNA TGTGCCAGCAGCGAAGGTTTGTTAGGCACTGAAGCTTTCTTT. Residues: CASSEGLLGTEAFF.

The gene calls are TRBV11-2 and TRBJ1-3; D perhaps matches TRBD1 (6 bases). The V gene lost 5 bases and the J gene lost 0 bases, with 14 bases spanning the gap. The CDR3 covers 16 residues. CDR1 is SGHAT, CDR2 FQNNGV, per germline. CDR3: CASSRWTADSGNTIYF. CDR3 nucleotides: TGTGCCAGCAGCCGGTGGACAGCCGACTCTGGAAACACCATATATTTT.

The J gene is TRBJ2-7, the V gene TRBV7-9; D is ambiguous. Germline V gene data show CDR1 as SEHNR and CDR2 as FQNEAQ (reference sequence). The V end was cut by 5 bases, the J end by 4 bases, with 9 bases between. The CDR3 consists of 12 residues. CDR3 region: CASSADFYEQYF. CDR3 bases: TGTGCCAGCAGCGCCGACTTTTACGAGCAGTACTTC.

The J gene is TRBJ2-5, the V gene TRBV15; D may match TRBD1 or TRBD2 (5 bases each). Germline V gene data show CDR1 as LNHNV and CDR2 as YYDKDF (reference sequence). The CDR3 spans 17 residues. V lost 0 bases, J lost 1 base, and 15 bases lay in between. CDR3 sequence: CATSRDLGLGTQETQYF. CDR3 DNA sequence: TGTGCCACCAGCAGAGATCTCGGTTTGGGGACCCAAGAGACCCAGTACTTC.

This clone is medium-sized in the sample. This chain uses TRBV9 with TRBJ2-1; TRBD2 matches at 9 bases. CDR3 length: 13 amino acids. V was pared by 4 bases and J by 10 bases, with 6 bases of the junction left unmatched. Germline lookup yields CDR1 SGDLS and CDR2 YYNGEE. The CDR3, as DNA: TGTGCCAGCAGCATAACTAGCGGGCAAGAGCAGTTCTTC. Its protein product is CASSITSGQEQFF. Together with reference TRBV9 and TRBJ2-1, the CDR3 gives the full variable domain: DSGVTQTPKHLITATGQRVTLRCSPRSGDLSVYWYQQSLDQGLQFLIQYYNGEERAKGNILERFSAQQFPDLHSELNLSSLELGDSALYFCASSITSGQEQFFGPGTRLTVL.

This clone was recorded only once. This rearrangement joins TRBV15 to TRBJ2-5; D gene ambiguous. This CDR3 comprises 15 residues. The V gene lost 0 bases and the J gene lost 5 bases, with 13 bases spanning the gap. The V gene's germline CDR1 is LNHNV and CDR2 YYDKDF (reference sequence). The CDR3 loop reads CATSRELNSRETQYF. As DNA, the CDR3 is TGTGCCACCAGCAGAGAGTTGAACAGCAGGGAGACCCAGTACTTC.

The genes are TRBV10-3 and TRBJ2-3; no reliable D call. The V end was cut by 2 bases, the J end by 3 bases, with 12 bases between. The CDR3 runs to 15 residues. Per the germline V gene, CDR1 is ENHRY and CDR2 is SYGVKD. The CDR3 DNA follows: TGTGCCATCAGTGAGGGCAGGATGGGGACAGATACGCAGTATTTT. It specifies CAISEGRMGTDTQYF.

This clone came up a few times. The V call is TRBV7-9, the J call TRBJ2-5; D call uncertain. V gave up 2 bases and J gave up 1 base, with 8 bases separating them. This CDR3 comprises 14 residues. CDR1 and CDR2 from the germline V gene are SEHNR and FQNEAQ (reference sequence). In DNA form, the CDR3 reads TGTGCCAGCAGCTTATACCAACTCCAAGAGACCCAGTACTTC. Its protein is CASSLYQLQETQYF.

This chain joins TRBV25-1 and TRBJ2-7; TRBD1 matches at 7 bases. The CDR3 runs 13 residues. The ends lost 4 bases at V and 0 bases at J; junction bases unmatched: 0. CDR1 is MGHDK and CDR2 is SYGVNS in the germline V gene. The CDR3 coding sequence is TGTGCCAGCAGTGGGACAGGCTCCTACGAGCAGTACTTC. It specifies CASSGTGSYEQYF.

The chain recombines TRBV30 with TRBJ1-3, with D perhaps matching TRBD1 (6 bases). This CDR3 spans 12 amino acids. V lost 4 bases to trimming and J lost 2 bases, with 6 bases between them. CDR1 and CDR2 (germline): GTSNPN, SVGIG (reference sequence). DNA of the CDR3: TGTGCCTGGACAGGGGCTGGAAACACCATATATTTT. It translates to CAWTGAGNTIYF.

The chain is built from TRBV9 and TRBJ2-5, with 11 bases fitting TRBD2. The junction had 3 bases not matched to a gene; V was cut back by 4 bases and J by 1 base. Germline CDR1 SGDLS, CDR2 YYNGEE. The CDR3 loop spans 15 amino acids. The CDR3 DNA sequence: TGTGCCAGCAGCTGGACTAGCGGGCCCCAAGAGACCCAGTACTTC. Translation: CASSWTSGPQETQYF.

This clone was detected only once. This chain connects TRBV30 to TRBJ2-7, with D maybe TRBD1 (5 bases). V gave up 5 bases and J gave up 0 bases, with 5 bases separating them. The germline gives CDR1 GTSNPN, CDR2 SVGIG (reference sequence). CDR3 length equals 11 residues. CDR3 coding DNA: TGTGCCTGGGGGGCCTCCTACGAGCAGTACTTC. Translating it yields CAWGASYEQYF.

This clone was seen only a few times. The same CDR3 can be traced to other DNA sequences in this sample. The genes are TRBV6-5 and TRBJ1-1; D perhaps matches TRBD1 (5 bases). This CDR3 is 14 amino acids long. Germline assignment: CDR1 MNHEY and CDR2 SVGAGI. V lost 2 bases, J lost 1 base, and 8 bases lay in between. The CDR3 is CASSYGQGNTEAFF. The CDR3 region has the DNA TGTGCCAGCAGTTACGGGCAGGGGAACACTGAAGCTTTCTTT.

This chain uses TRBV30 with TRBJ1-4; D remains unclear. With 3 bases removed from V and 5 bases from J, the gap between germline ends came to 16 bases. The CDR3 consists of 15 residues. Germline V gives CDR1 GTSNPN, CDR2 SVGIG (reference sequence). CDR3 residues: CAWRGPEERNEKLFF. CDR3 bases: TGTGCCTGGAGGGGCCCCGAGGAGAGGAATGAAAAACTGTTTTTT. The variable domain in full, completed from reference TRBV30 and TRBJ1-4, reads SQTIHQWPATLVQPVGSPLSLECTVEGTSNPNLYWYRQAAGRGLQLLFYSVGIGQISSEVPQNLSASRPQDRQFILSSKKLLLSDSGFYLCAWRGPEERNEKLFFGSGTQLSVL.

The chain is built from TRBV27 and TRBJ2-5; 9 positions agree with TRBD1. The assigned J gene may be wrong: the sequence end matches TRBJ2-7 better. This CDR3 comprises 15 residues. CDR1 and CDR2 (germline): MNHEY, SMNVEV (reference sequence). CDR3 loop: CASNPGTGTIYEQYF. DNA for the CDR3: TGTGCCAGCAACCCCGGGACAGGGACTATTTACGAGCAGTACTTC.

This chain uses TRBV5-1 with TRBJ2-3; D is unresolved. CDR1 and CDR2 from the germline V gene are SGHRS and YFSETQ. This CDR3 region has 16 residues. V lost 1 base, J lost 2 bases, and 14 bases lay in between. The CDR3 sequence: CASSLLDHPTTDTQYF. DNA of the CDR3: TGCGCCAGCAGCTTGTTGGACCACCCCACCACAGATACGCAGTATTTT.

The rearrangement links TRBV11-2 to TRBJ2-3; 7 bases line up with TRBD1. Germline V CDR1 and CDR2: SGHAT, FQNNGV. The CDR3 sequence is 16 residues long. V shed 5 bases and J 4 bases; nucleotides not matched to a gene: 12. DNA of the CDR3: TGTGCCAGCAGCACCACAGGGGACGCCACCGCAGATACGCAGTATTTT. This sequence encodes CASSTTGDATADTQYF.